The sequence of this T cell receptor (beta chain) was determined in a study of preoperative IRX-2 immunotherapy in early breast cancer. Germline V gene sequence: CDR1 SGDLS, CDR2 YYNGEE. The CDR3 length is 15 residues. The junction had 4 bases not matched to a gene; V was cut back by 0 bases and J by 5 bases. Treatment meaning: preoperative locoregional IRX-2 cytokine immunotherapy. This phase Ib study tested locoregional IRX-2 cytokine immunotherapy given before surgery. Repertoires were generated with immunoSEQ multiplex PCR, while TCRdb's copy carries only in-frame clones and drops some. Seen here are about 23,000 clones, approximately 92% observed once, and the top ten hold roughly 8.6%.

The clonotype was recovered from a human donor with breast cancer. The source was tumor tissue, collected after IRX-2 immunotherapy. This chain uses TRBV9 with TRBJ2-1; 8 bases are shared with TRBD2. The CDR3 sequence: CASSVGSSGNNEQFF. In DNA, the CDR3 is TGTGCCAGCAGCGTAGGTAGTAGCGGGAACAATGAGCAGTTCTTC.